These 10 T cell receptor beta chains were all obtained from the same sample, sequenced in a study of T cells after yellow fever vaccination. TCRdb fed the 5' RACE reads into MiXCR, producing one record per CDR3 protein. The data show 620,000 or so distinct CDR3 sequences, about 12% seen once. The starting material was PBMCs, obtained on the day of the yellow fever booster vaccination. These TCRs come from a man aged 25-40 years who received the YFV17D yellow fever vaccine.

This clonotype was counted between two and nine times. The chain recombines TRBV5-8 with TRBJ2-2; D not resolved. CDR1 and CDR2 from the germline V gene are SGHTS and YDEGEE. Between the trimmed V and J ends, which lost 4 bases and 3 bases, there was a span of 10 bases. The CDR3 contains 14 residues. CDR3 protein: CASSSEVHTGELFF. CDR3 nucleotide sequence: TGTGCCAGCAGCAGTGAGGTGCACACCGGGGAGCTGTTTTTT.

The sample holds many counts of this clonotype. V usage is TRBV7-9 and J usage is TRBJ2-7; 8 bases align to TRBD1. The germline gives CDR1 SEHNR, CDR2 FQNEAQ (reference sequence). The junction had 7 bases not matched to a gene; V was cut back by 0 bases and J by 6 bases. The CDR3 extends over 15 amino acids. Written as DNA, the CDR3 is TGTGCCAGCAGCTTAGCGCTGACAGGGGACGGCGAGCAGTACTTC. It specifies CASSLALTGDGEQYF.

This sequence joins TRBV6-2 or TRBV6-3 and TRBJ2-2, with D unresolved. With 8 bases removed from V and 5 bases from J, the gap between germline ends came to 12 bases. The CDR3 has 13 amino acids. CDR1 MNHEY and CDR2 SVGEGT come from the germline V gene. CDR3 loop: CASHTDGTGELFF. The CDR3 nucleotides are TGTGCCAGCCATACGGACGGGACCGGGGAGCTGTTTTTT.

This clonotype was counted between two and nine times. V and J are TRBV15 and TRBJ2-5, with unresolved D. Germline V gene data show CDR1 as LNHNV and CDR2 as YYDKDF (reference sequence). V was trimmed by 0 bases and J by 1 base, leaving 6 bases between them. The CDR3 has 14 amino acids. The CDR3 loop is CATSREWVQETQYF. The CDR3 nucleotides read TGTGCCACCAGCAGAGAATGGGTCCAAGAGACCCAGTACTTC.

The chain joins TRBV12-3 or TRBV12-4 to TRBJ2-1; maybe TRBD2 (5 bases). This CDR3 has 15 residues. V was clipped by 6 bases and J by 1 base, with 13 bases between them. The CDR3 DNA reads as TGTGCCAGCAGGAGATTCGGGATTTCCTACAATGAGCAGTTCTTC. This translates into CASRRFGISYNEQFF.

V and J are TRBV24-1 and TRBJ2-2; D may be TRBD2 (5 bases). The CDR3 is made up of 13 amino acids. Germline V gene data show CDR1 as KGHDR and CDR2 as SFDVKD. Trimming left V 10 bases short and J 5 bases short, with 13 bases between. The DNA for the CDR3 is TGTGCCACTAGCAGGAGCGGTACCGGGGAGCTGTTTTTT. It encodes CATSRSGTGELFF.

This clonotype was recorded a few times. The V and J genes are TRBV9 and TRBJ1-1, with a possible D match to TRBD1 (5 bases). This CDR3 region has 15 residues. Trimming left V 3 bases short and J 1 base short, with 13 bases between. Germline-derived CDR1 and CDR2 are SGDLS and YYNGEE. This chain's CDR3 is CASSGTRGRNTEAFF. As DNA, the CDR3 is TGTGCCAGCAGCGGGACGCGGGGGAGGAACACTGAAGCTTTCTTT.

This sequence joins TRBV7-9 and TRBJ2-1; 8 nucleotides line up with TRBD2. This CDR3 region has 16 residues. Looked up from germline, CDR1 is SEHNR and CDR2 is FQNEAQ (reference sequence). The trim removed 5 bases at V and 5 bases at J, leaving 11 bases unmatched. CDR3 residues: CASSLPRAGGHNEQFF. CDR3 in DNA: TGTGCCAGCAGCCTCCCTCGGGCGGGAGGCCACAATGAGCAGTTCTTC.

This clonotype has just a few counts. V and J are TRBV9 and TRBJ1-5, with 8 bases lining up with TRBD1. Losses at the gene ends were 4 bases for V and 7 bases for J; bases not matched to a gene: 7. The CDR3 covers 14 residues. Germline V gives CDR1 SGDLS, CDR2 YYNGEE. In DNA, the CDR3 is TGTGCCAGCAGCCATACAGGGGGACGACAGCCCCAGCATTTT. This translates into CASSHTGGRQPQHF.

V and J are TRBV28 and TRBJ2-5; 8 bases are a match to TRBD2. CDR3 length: 18 amino acids. Trimming took 5 bases from V and 4 from J; bases not matched to a gene: 18. From germline, CDR1 is MDHEN and CDR2 SYDVKM. This chain's CDR3 is CASSPYRPPGRVGETQYF. In nucleotides, the CDR3 is TGTGCCAGCAGTCCATATCGCCCCCCCGGGAGGGTAGGAGAGACCCAGTACTTC. The full variable domain, with the rest looked up from reference TRBV28 and TRBJ2-5, is DVKVTQSSRYLVKRTGEKVFLECVQDMDHENMFWYRQDPGLGLRLIYFSYDVKMKEKGDIPEGYSVSREKKERFSLILESASTNQTSMYLCASSPYRPPGRVGETQYFGPGTRLLVL.